This T cell receptor beta chain was recovered during a study of neoadjuvant nivolumab and ipilimumab in lung cancer. The table came from immunoSEQ multiplex PCR; TCRdb's copy has only in-frame clones and leaves some out. In the table there are 30,000 or so clones, 83% of which are singletons. The CDR3 runs 14 residues. Germline V gene data show CDR1 as SGHNT and CDR2 as YYREEE (reference sequence). V dropped 4 bases and J dropped 2 bases, with 13 bases sitting between them. The V and J genes are TRBV5-4 and TRBJ2-7; D gene uncertain. The clonotype was recovered from an adult with non-small cell lung cancer. The sequencing used tumor tissue, collected after neoadjuvant nivolumab, alone or with ipilimumab, at or shortly before surgery. The CDR3 here is CASSPSGKAYEQYF. The DNA of the CDR3 is TGTGCCAGCAGCCCGTCTGGCAAGGCCTACGAGCAGTACTTC.